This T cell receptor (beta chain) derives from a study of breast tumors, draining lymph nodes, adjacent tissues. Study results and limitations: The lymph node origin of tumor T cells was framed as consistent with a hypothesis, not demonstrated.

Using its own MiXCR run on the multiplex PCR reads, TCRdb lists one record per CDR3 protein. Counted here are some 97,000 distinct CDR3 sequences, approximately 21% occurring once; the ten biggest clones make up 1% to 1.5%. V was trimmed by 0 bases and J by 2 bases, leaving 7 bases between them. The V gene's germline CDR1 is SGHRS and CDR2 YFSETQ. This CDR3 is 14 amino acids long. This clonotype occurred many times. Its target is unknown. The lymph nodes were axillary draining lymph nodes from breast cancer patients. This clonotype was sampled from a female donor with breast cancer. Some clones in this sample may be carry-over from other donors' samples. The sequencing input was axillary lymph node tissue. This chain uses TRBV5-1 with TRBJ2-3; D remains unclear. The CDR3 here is CASSLGQHTDTQYF. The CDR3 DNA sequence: TGCGCCAGCAGCTTGGGGCAACACACAGATACGCAGTATTTT.